Shown below are 14 T cell receptor beta chains from a single sample sequenced in a study of shared clonotypes between healthy human individuals. Positive CCR7 selection of CD45RO-negative cells yielded the naive CD8 cells, and terminally differentiated effector memory CD45RA+ cells were excluded. Clones were sequenced by immunoSEQ multiplex PCR, and TCRdb holds only the in-frame ones, with some missing. The sample consists of about 2.2 million clones, 85% to 95% of them appearing once. Sample: naive CD8+ T cells from PBMCs. The source is a man in his late teens or twenties in good health. Some clones in this sample may be carry-over from other donors' samples.

The chain has TRBV19 and TRBJ1-1; D not resolved. Germline V gene lookup returns CDR1 LNHDA and CDR2 SQIVND (reference sequence). Trimming took off 0 bases at V and 2 bases at J, with 10 bases between the two ends. The CDR3 contains 15 residues. The CDR3 coding sequence is TGTGCCAGTAGTATAGATCTCGACGGAAACACTGAAGCTTTCTTT. It specifies CASSIDLDGNTEAFF.

The V and J genes are TRBV9 and TRBJ2-7; D call uncertain. The V end was cut by 4 bases, the J end by 3 bases, with 14 bases between. Germline CDR1 SGDLS, CDR2 YYNGEE. This CDR3 is built from 14 residues. The CDR3 spells CASSTSTNFYEQYF. CDR3 nucleotides: TGTGCCAGCAGCACCTCGACAAACTTCTACGAGCAGTACTTC.

Notes on this clone: The sample contains more than one DNA sequence encoding this CDR3. The chain is built from TRBV2 and TRBJ1-5, with D perhaps matching TRBD1 (5 bases). Germline CDR1 SNHLY, CDR2 FYNNEI. V lost 6 bases and J lost 0, with 9 bases in between. The CDR3 extends over 14 amino acids. The CDR3 nucleotides are TGTGCCAGCAGAGACAGCTATAGCAATCAGCCCCAGCATTTT. Its translation: CASRDSYSNQPQHF.

The V call is TRBV28, the J call TRBJ2-7, with unresolved D. CDR1 and CDR2 (germline): MDHEN, SYDVKM. Deletions cut 2 bases from V and 3 bases from J, with 8 bases between. The CDR3 spans 13 residues. The CDR3 nucleotides read TGTGCCAGCAGTTTAATCAACAGCTACGAGCAGTACTTC. Protein sequence: CASSLINSYEQYF.

This clone has just one count. This rearrangement joins TRBV11-2 to TRBJ2-7; TRBD1 matches 8 bases. CDR1 SGHAT and CDR2 FQNNGV come from the germline V gene. This CDR3 is built from 17 residues. V dropped 5 bases and J dropped 2; count of bases not matched to a gene: 14. CDR3 in amino acids: CASSLYRGQGSTYEQYF. In DNA, the CDR3 is TGTGCCAGCAGCCTCTATCGAGGACAGGGAAGCACCTACGAGCAGTACTTC.

The chain uses TRBV14 and TRBJ2-7; D call uncertain. This CDR3 is 12 amino acids long. Trimming shortened V by 1 base and J by 6 bases, and 7 bases separated the two germline ends. Germline V gives CDR1 SGHDN, CDR2 FVKESK. In DNA form, the CDR3 reads TGTGCCAGCAGCCAAGCCGTTTTCGAGCAGTACTTC. Translated: CASSQAVFEQYF.

V and J are TRBV28 and TRBJ2-7; the D gene is possibly TRBD1 (6 bases). CDR1 MDHEN and CDR2 SYDVKM come from the germline V gene. The V and J ends lost 7 bases and 3 bases respectively, with 13 bases between them. The CDR3 loop spans 13 amino acids. This CDR3 reads CASTNRVLYEQYF. CDR3 coding DNA: TGTGCCAGCACCAACAGGGTCCTCTACGAGCAGTACTTC. Looking up the rest from reference TRBV28 and TRBJ2-7 gives the full variable domain: DVKVTQSSRYLVKRTGEKVFLECVQDMDHENMFWYRQDPGLGLRLIYFSYDVKMKEKGDIPEGYSVSREKKERFSLILESASTNQTSMYLCASTNRVLYEQYFGPGTRLTVT.

With respect to this clone: Within the sample, other DNA sequences also encode this same CDR3. V gene TRBV11-2 combines with J gene TRBJ2-7; 7 bases match TRBD1. CDR1 and CDR2 (germline): SGHAT, FQNNGV. V was clipped by 1 base and J by 4 bases; unmatched bases: 7. The CDR3 spans 15 residues. Here the CDR3 reads CASSLGGTASYEQYF. The CDR3, as DNA: TGTGCCAGCAGCTTAGGTGGGACAGCCTCATACGAGCAGTACTTC.

V is TRBV2 and J is TRBJ1-5, with 7 bases lining up with TRBD1. The CDR3 totals 15 residues. With 4 bases clipped from V and 4 bases from J, the junction kept 7 bases outside the gene matches. Looked up from germline, CDR1 is SNHLY and CDR2 is FYNNEI. The DNA of the CDR3 is TGTGCCAGCAGTGCCCCGGGACAGACTAATCAGCCCCAGCATTTT. Translating gives CASSAPGQTNQPQHF.

V usage is TRBV30 and J usage is TRBJ2-1; D is ambiguous. The ends were cut back, 5 bases at V and 9 bases at J, with 11 bases in the middle. Germline V gene sequence: CDR1 GTSNPN, CDR2 SVGIG (reference sequence). The CDR3 runs 11 residues. The CDR3 spells CAWGTGCEQFF. CDR3 nucleotide sequence: TGTGCCTGGGGAACGGGCTGTGAGCAGTTCTTC.

The V gene is TRBV5-1, the J gene TRBJ1-1; TRBD1 matches 7 bases. In germline, CDR1 is SGHRS, CDR2 YFSETQ. The CDR3 is made up of 16 amino acids. The junction had 12 bases not matched to a gene; V was cut back by 7 bases and J by 0 bases. CDR3 sequence (DNA): TGCGCCAGCGAATCCGGGACAGACCTTATGAACACTGAAGCTTTCTTT. It encodes CASESGTDLMNTEAFF.

The V gene is TRBV5-1, the J gene TRBJ2-5; D remains ambiguous. Trimming left V 2 bases short and J 0 bases short, with 11 bases between. The CDR3 is 15 amino acids. Germline assignment: CDR1 SGHRS and CDR2 YFSETQ. DNA of the CDR3: TGCGCCAGCAGCTTTGCCAGGAAGTACCAAGAGACCCAGTACTTC. This encodes CASSFARKYQETQYF.

This rearrangement joins TRBV7-8 to TRBJ2-1, with TRBD2 identical over 13 bases. The CDR3 contains 16 residues. V lost 5 bases, J lost 4 bases, and 5 bases stayed unmatched. Germline CDR1 and CDR2: SGHVS and FQNEAQ. In nucleotides, the CDR3 is TGTGCCAGCAGCCCGTCACTAGCGGGAGGGTACAATGAGCAGTTCTTC. Amino acids: CASSPSLAGGYNEQFF.

This chain links TRBV11-1 with TRBJ2-7, with D possibly matching TRBD1 (6 bases). Trimming cost V 3 bases and J 0 bases, with 15 bases left between them. CDR1 SGHAT and CDR2 FQDESV come from the germline V gene (reference sequence). The CDR3 consists of 16 residues. In DNA form, the CDR3 reads TGTGCCAGCAGCTTTGGTTTCGGGACAAACTCCTACGAGCAGTACTTC. Its protein is CASSFGFGTNSYEQYF.